This T cell receptor beta chain was identified in a study of cytomegalovirus exposure and HLA in healthy donors. The PCR had 60 Vbeta and 13 Jbeta primers. Data came from immunoSEQ multiplex PCR; TCRdb stores just in-frame clones and leaves some out. This repertoire shows about 120,000 clones, approximately 80% found once; its top ten account for 3.5% to 4.5%. There are 16 residues in the CDR3. Germline lookup yields CDR1 MDHEN and CDR2 SYDVKM. V lost 3 bases to trimming and J lost 1 base, with 16 bases between them. The receptor comes from a young man in good health and CMV-seropositive. The rearrangement uses TRBV28 and TRBJ2-7; D is possibly TRBD2 (5 bases). Material for sequencing was PBMCs. Here the CDR3 DNA reads TGTGCCAGCAGTTTCGTCTGGAGGCGGCGTTCCTACGAGCAGTACTTC. It encodes CASSFVWRRRSYEQYF.